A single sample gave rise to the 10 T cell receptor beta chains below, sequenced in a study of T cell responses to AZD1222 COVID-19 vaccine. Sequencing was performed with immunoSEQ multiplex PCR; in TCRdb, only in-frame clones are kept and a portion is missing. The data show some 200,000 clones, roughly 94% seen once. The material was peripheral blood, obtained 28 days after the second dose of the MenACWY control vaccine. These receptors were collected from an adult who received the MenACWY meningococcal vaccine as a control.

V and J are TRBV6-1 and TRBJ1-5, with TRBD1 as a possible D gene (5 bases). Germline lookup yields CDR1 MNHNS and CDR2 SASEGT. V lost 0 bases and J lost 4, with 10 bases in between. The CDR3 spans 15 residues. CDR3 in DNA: TGTGCCAGCAGTGAAGCGCTAGGGGCTAATCAGCCCCAGCATTTT. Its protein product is CASSEALGANQPQHF.

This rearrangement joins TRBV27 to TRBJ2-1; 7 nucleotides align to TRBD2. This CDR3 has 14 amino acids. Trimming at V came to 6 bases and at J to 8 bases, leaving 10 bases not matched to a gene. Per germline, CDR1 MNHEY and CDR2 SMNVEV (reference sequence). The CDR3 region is CASRIGGDFYEQFF. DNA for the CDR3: TGTGCCAGCAGGATTGGGGGGGATTTCTATGAGCAGTTCTTC.

The CDR3: CASSSQSSNQPQHF. Here the CDR3 DNA reads TGTGCCAGCAGCTCCCAATCAAGCAATCAGCCCCAGCATTTT. This chain joins TRBV7-9 and TRBJ1-5; D remains unclear. This CDR3 has 14 amino acids. Germline values: CDR1 SEHNR, CDR2 FQNEAQ (reference sequence). Trimming stripped 4 bases from V and 1 base from J, with 8 bases between.

CDR3 loop: CASSHLNPETQYF. The CDR3 DNA reads as TGTGCCAGCAGCCATCTTAACCCAGAGACCCAGTACTTC. The J gene is TRBJ2-5, the V gene TRBV7-9; D gene uncertain. Germline CDR1 SEHNR, CDR2 FQNEAQ (reference sequence). V was pared by 5 bases and J by 4 bases, with 11 bases between. This CDR3 comprises 13 residues.

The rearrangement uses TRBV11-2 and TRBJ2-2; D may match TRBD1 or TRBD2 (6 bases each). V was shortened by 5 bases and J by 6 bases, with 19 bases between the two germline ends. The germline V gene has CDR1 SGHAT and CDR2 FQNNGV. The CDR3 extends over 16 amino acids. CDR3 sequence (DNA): TGTGCCAGCAGCGACCTGGGGGGCCGCCCCCCCGGGGAGCTGTTTTTT. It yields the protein CASSDLGGRPPGELFF.

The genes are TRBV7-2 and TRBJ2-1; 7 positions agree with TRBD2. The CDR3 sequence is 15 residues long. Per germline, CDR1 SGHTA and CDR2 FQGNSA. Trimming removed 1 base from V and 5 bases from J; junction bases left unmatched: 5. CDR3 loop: CASSLVRGRDNEQFF. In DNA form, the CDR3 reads TGTGCCAGCAGCTTAGTGCGGGGGAGAGACAATGAGCAGTTCTTC.

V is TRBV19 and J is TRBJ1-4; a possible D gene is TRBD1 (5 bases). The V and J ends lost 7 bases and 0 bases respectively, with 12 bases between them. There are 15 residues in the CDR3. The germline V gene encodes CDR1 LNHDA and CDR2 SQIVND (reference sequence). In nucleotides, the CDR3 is TGTGCCAGTATGCCTGGGGGACCAACTAATGAAAAACTGTTTTTT. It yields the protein CASMPGGPTNEKLFF.

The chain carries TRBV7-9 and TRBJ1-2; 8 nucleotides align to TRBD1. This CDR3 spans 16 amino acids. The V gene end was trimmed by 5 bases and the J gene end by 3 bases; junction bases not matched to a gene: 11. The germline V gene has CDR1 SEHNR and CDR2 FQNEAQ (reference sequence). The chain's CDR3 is CASSPRTGFDYYGYTF. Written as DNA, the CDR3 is TGTGCCAGCAGCCCGCGGACAGGGTTCGACTACTATGGCTACACCTTC.

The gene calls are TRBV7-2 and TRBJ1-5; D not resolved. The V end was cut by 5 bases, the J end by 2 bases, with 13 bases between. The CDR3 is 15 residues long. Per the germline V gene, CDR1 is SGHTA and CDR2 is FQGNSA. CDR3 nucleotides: TGTGCCAGCAGCCCGGGTCCACAAGGCAATCAGCCCCAGCATTTT. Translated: CASSPGPQGNQPQHF.

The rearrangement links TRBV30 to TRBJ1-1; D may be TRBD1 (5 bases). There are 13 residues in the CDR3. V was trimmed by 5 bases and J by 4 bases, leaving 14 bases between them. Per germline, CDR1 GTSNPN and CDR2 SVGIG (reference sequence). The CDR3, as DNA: TGTGCCTGGTCAGTGGGGGGTGGCACTGAAGCTTTCTTT. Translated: CAWSVGGGTEAFF.